The rows below give T cell receptor beta chains drawn from one sample of a study of identical twins. TCRdb re-called the 5' RACE reads through MiXCR, storing one row per CDR3 protein. The sample holds hundreds of thousands of distinct CDR3 sequences, 15% to 20% seen once. The same sample was also used in a study of T cells expressing NK-cell markers.

The sample taken for sequencing was PBMCs. These receptors all stem from a woman between 18 and 29 years old in good health. Both conserved end residues are part of each CDR3. A D gene is named only where the DNA matches it firmly. Some rows have no size entry. The others give once, few or many, or a class for an expanded clone.

D gene | J gene | V gene | clone size | CDR3 DNA | CDR3 protein
NA | TRBJ2-3 | TRBV11-2 | NA | TGTGCCAGCAGCTTAGAGGGGGGACGTCGTTGGACAGATACGCAGTATTTT | CASSLEGGRRWTDTQYF
NA | TRBJ1-1 | TRBV7-2 | NA | TGTGCCAGCAGCTTTCAGGGGTTCACTGAAGCTTTCTTT | CASSFQGFTEAFF
NA | TRBJ1-2 | TRBV21-1 | few | TGTGCCAGCAGCACCCTAAGTGGTCAGGGAGTCTTTAACTATGGCTACACCTTC | CASSTLSGQGVFNYGYTF
NA | TRBJ2-3 | TRBV3-1 | few | TGTGCCAGCAGCCTCAGCGGAACCACGCAGTATTTT | CASSLSGTTQYF
TRBD1 | TRBJ2-6 | TRBV12-3/TRBV12-4 | few | TGTGCCAGCAGTCCAATACCCGGGACAGGGGTAAATGGGGCCAACGTCCTGACTTTC | CASSPIPGTGVNGANVLTF
NA | TRBJ2-1 | TRBV6-1 | few | TGTGCCAGCAGTCGGAACTTTCGGGGTGAGCAGTTCTTC | CASSRNFRGEQFF
NA | TRBJ1-6 | TRBV10-1 | few | TGCGCCAGCAGTGAGACGGGTAATAATTCACCCCTCCACTTT | CASSETGNNSPLHF
TRBD2 | TRBJ2-7 | TRBV20-1 | NA | TGCAGTGCCACCGGGACTAGCGGGTTCTCCTACGAGCAGTACTTC | CSATGTSGFSYEQYF
NA | TRBJ2-7 | TRBV4-3 | few | TGCGCCAGCAGCCAAACCCCCCAAAGGGGCTACGAGCAGTACTTC | CASSQTPQRGYEQYF
TRBD1 | TRBJ2-7 | TRBV27 | few | TGTGCCAGCAGCCGCCGGGACAGGGACTCCTACGAGCAGTACTTC | CASSRRDRDSYEQYF
NA | TRBJ2-2 | TRBV12-3/TRBV12-4 | few | TGTGCCAGCAGTTTCAGGGCCAACACCGGGGAGCTGTTTTTT | CASSFRANTGELFF
NA | TRBJ2-3 | TRBV11-1 | NA | TGTGCCAGCAGCTCGACCCTGCATACGCAGTATTTT | CASSSTLHTQYF
NA | TRBJ1-2 | TRBV12-3/TRBV12-4 | few | TGTGCCACCAGATCCGGGACAACTTCTAACTATGGCTACACCTTC | CATRSGTTSNYGYTF
NA | TRBJ2-2 | TRBV11-2 | few | TGTGCCAGCAGCTTAAAGGCACCCACCGGGGAGCTGTTTTTT | CASSLKAPTGELFF
NA | TRBJ2-7 | TRBV9 | NA | TGTGCCATGAAGGACAGATGGATTTACTACGAGCAGTACTTC | CAMKDRWIYYEQYF
NA | TRBJ2-1 | TRBV7-9 | NA | TGTGCCAGCGGGGTTAGCTCCTACAATGAGCAGTTCTTC | CASGVSSYNEQFF
NA | TRBJ2-1 | TRBV6-1 | NA | TGTGCCAGCAGAGAACAAAGCCAGCAGCGGGAGTTCTTC | CASREQSQQREFF
TRBD2 | TRBJ2-1 | TRBV5-1 | NA | TGCGCCAGCAGTTTCCGACTAGCGGGGGAATATAATGAGCAGTTCTTC | CASSFRLAGEYNEQFF
NA | TRBJ2-3 | TRBV3-1 | few | TGTGCCAGCAGCAAAAGGCCTCCGACGGATACGCAGTATTTT | CASSKRPPTDTQYF
TRBD1 | TRBJ2-7 | TRBV5-1 | few | TGCGCCAGCAGCGTGGGCGACAGGGCCACCTACGAGCAGTACTTC | CASSVGDRATYEQYF
NA | TRBJ2-2 | TRBV20-1 | few | TGCAGTGCTAGTCAGACGGTCACCGGGGAGCTGTTTTTT | CSASQTVTGELFF
TRBD2 | TRBJ2-1 | TRBV20-1 | many | TGCAGTACTACTAGCGGGTTTAGCTCCTACAATGAGCAGTTCTTC | CSTTSGFSSYNEQFF
NA | TRBJ2-2 | TRBV7-2 | NA | TGTGCCAGCAGCTTAGGGCCGTCCAGTACGAACACCGGGGAGCTGTTTTTT | CASSLGPSSTNTGELFF
TRBD2 | TRBJ2-1 | TRBV10-2 | NA | TGCGCCAGCAGTGAGGGGGGAGGGCCCATCAATGAGCAGTTCTTC | CASSEGGGPINEQFF
NA | TRBJ2-1 | TRBV7-2 | few | TGTGCCAGCAGCTTGGTCGGGAGTGACAATGAGCAGTTCTTC | CASSLVGSDNEQFF
TRBD2 | TRBJ2-1 | TRBV9 | few | TGTGCCAGCAGCGTACCCGGGACTAGCGGGACCCTAACGCAGTTCTTC | CASSVPGTSGTLTQFF